What follows describes a single T cell receptor (beta chain). The entry originates in a study of siplizumab effects on memory and regulatory T cells. V was clipped by 4 bases and J by 5 bases, with 19 bases between them. The CDR3 length is 16 residues. Germline V lookup: CDR1 SGHNT, CDR2 YYREEE (reference sequence). Profiled with immunoSEQ multiplex PCR; TCRdb holds only in-frame clones, not every one. The data contain roughly 1,200 clones, around 74% of them singletons. The TCR originated in a human donor in good health. The chain combines TRBV5-4 with TRBJ2-1; D unclear. The specimen was TEMRA CD8+ T cells sorted from blood. This sample's subset: unstimulated CD8+ CD45RA+ effector memory T cells. The CDR3 region has the DNA TGTGCCAGCAGCCCCCCGGGCAGCCTGGGCCACAATGAGCAGTTCTTC. Its protein product is CASSPPGSLGHNEQFF.